One and the same sample provided the 26 T cell receptor beta chains below, sequenced in a study of blood T cell repertoires in COVID-19. Clones were read by immunoSEQ multiplex PCR, and TCRdb kept only the in-frame ones, dropping some. The sample comprises 150,000 to 200,000 clones, 70% to 85% of which are singletons, and approximately 5.4% rests with the top ten. Sequences were obtained from peripheral blood. These receptors were obtained from a young woman with acute or convalescent COVID-19.

This sequence joins TRBV6-6 and TRBJ2-5; 8 nucleotides align to TRBD1. Germline V gives CDR1 MNHNY, CDR2 SVGAGI (reference sequence). The CDR3 has 14 amino acids. V shed 0 bases and J 5 bases; nucleotides not matched to a gene: 2. The DNA of the CDR3 is TGTGCCAGCAGTTACTCGACAGGGGCGGAGACCCAGTACTTC. This translates into CASSYSTGAETQYF.

This chain joins TRBV3-1 (or the pseudogene TRBV3-2) and TRBJ1-4; maybe TRBD1 (6 bases). Trimming took off 0 bases at V and 8 bases at J, with 16 bases between the two ends. Germline V gene lookup returns CDR1 LGHDT and CDR2 YNNKEL (reference sequence). The CDR3 totals 16 residues. CDR3 sequence reads: CASSQELGTGTEKLFF. The CDR3 DNA follows: TGTGCCAGCAGCCAAGAATTAGGCACAGGGACCGAAAAACTGTTTTTT.

This clone has more than one count but fewer than ten. The rearrangement links TRBV15 to TRBJ1-2; 9 bases agree with TRBD1. V dropped 0 bases and J dropped 4; count of bases not matched to a gene: 3. Germline V gene sequence: CDR1 LNHNV, CDR2 YYDKDF (reference sequence). The CDR3 sequence is 15 residues long. The CDR3, as DNA: TGTGCCACCAGCAGAGATAAACAGGGGGCCTATGGCTACACCTTC. It codes for CATSRDKQGAYGYTF.

The V gene is TRBV6-5, the J gene TRBJ2-7; 7 positions agree with TRBD1. After removal of 7 bases from V and 0 bases from J, the junction contained 9 bases not matched to a gene. The CDR3 has 15 residues. Germline V gene data show CDR1 as MNHEY and CDR2 as SVGAGI. The DNA for the CDR3 is TGTGCCAGCATGAACCCAGGGGGATACTCCTACGAGCAGTACTTC. Amino acids: CASMNPGGYSYEQYF.

The chain is built from TRBV30 and TRBJ1-2; D call uncertain. The CDR3 runs 11 residues. Germline lookup yields CDR1 GTSNPN and CDR2 SVGIG (reference sequence). Trimming removed 2 bases at V and 9 bases at J, with 10 bases between. The CDR3 region has the DNA TGTGCCTGGAGTCCTGCCCAGAGCTACACCTTC. It codes for CAWSPAQSYTF. The full variable domain, with the rest looked up from reference TRBV30 and TRBJ1-2, is SQTIHQWPATLVQPVGSPLSLECTVEGTSNPNLYWYRQAAGRGLQLLFYSVGIGQISSEVPQNLSASRPQDRQFILSSKKLLLSDSGFYLCAWSPAQSYTFGSGTRLTVV.

V and J are TRBV6-2 or TRBV6-3 and TRBJ2-2; a possible D gene is TRBD1 (6 bases). V lost 2 bases and J 3 bases, leaving 10 bases between the germline ends. Germline CDR1 is MNHEY and CDR2 is SVGEGT. The length of the CDR3 is 15 residues. The CDR3: CASSYISGDTGELFF. DNA of the CDR3: TGTGCCAGCAGTTACATTTCAGGGGACACCGGGGAGCTGTTTTTT.

The chain is built from TRBV6-1 and TRBJ1-3; no clear D. Per germline, CDR1 MNHNS and CDR2 SASEGT. CDR3 length: 16 residues. V shed 2 bases and J shed 0 bases, with 11 bases lying between them. DNA of the CDR3: TGTGCCAGCAGTGAAAGTTCTACTCCCTCTGGAAACACCATATATTTT. This encodes CASSESSTPSGNTIYF.

This clone appeared once. The chain links TRBV19 to TRBJ2-7; maybe TRBD2 (6 bases). V lost 3 bases and J 7 bases, leaving 16 bases between the germline ends. From germline, CDR1 is LNHDA and CDR2 SQIVND (reference sequence). The CDR3 is 14 residues long. The CDR3 DNA reads TGTGCCAGTAGTATCGGTTCTTATGGACTAGAGCAGTACTTC. Its protein product is CASSIGSYGLEQYF. The full variable domain, with the rest looked up from reference TRBV19 and TRBJ2-7, is DGGITQSPKYLFRKEGQNVTLSCEQNLNHDAMYWYRQDPGQGLRLIYYSQIVNDFQKGDIAEGYSVSREKKESFPLTVTSAQKNPTAFYLCASSIGSYGLEQYFGPGTRLTVT.

The rearrangement uses TRBV5-6 and TRBJ1-4, with D perhaps matching TRBD1 (5 bases). This CDR3 comprises 15 residues. Trimming removed 2 bases from V and 8 bases from J, with 16 bases in between. Germline CDR1 and CDR2: SGHDT and YYEEEE. The chain's CDR3 is CASSLRVRVGEKLFF. CDR3 DNA sequence: TGTGCCAGCAGCTTACGAGTCAGGGTGGGAGAAAAACTGTTTTTT.

The chain carries TRBV10-3 and TRBJ1-4; TRBD1 matches 7 bases. The V gene's germline CDR1 is ENHRY and CDR2 SYGVKD. CDR3 length: 14 residues. Trimming cost V 2 bases and J 7 bases; bases outside gene matches: 4. The CDR3 DNA sequence: TGTGCCATCAGTGAGACAGGGGCAAGTGAAAAACTGTTTTTT. Its translation is CAISETGASEKLFF.

Many counts were recorded for this clone. This chain links TRBV6-2 or TRBV6-3 with TRBJ2-3, with 9 bases lining up with TRBD2. The CDR3 is 16 amino acids. Trimming removed 2 bases from V and 6 bases from J; junction bases left unmatched: 9. Germline V gene lookup returns CDR1 MNHEY and CDR2 SVGEGT. CDR3 nucleotide sequence: TGTGCCAGCAGTTACATGAGCGGCGGGGGGGCGGATACGCAGTATTTT. Translated: CASSYMSGGGADTQYF.

The rearrangement links TRBV28 to TRBJ2-6, with D possibly TRBD1 on 7 matching bases. Germline-derived CDR1 and CDR2 are MDHEN and SYDVKM. The V end was cut by 5 bases, the J end by 5 bases, with 13 bases between. There are 15 residues in the CDR3. The CDR3 DNA follows: TGTGCCAGCAGTCCCGGAGGGGGCTGGGCCAACGTCCTGACTTTC. It encodes CASSPGGGWANVLTF.

This clone was seen once. J is TRBJ1-4 and V is TRBV6-1; the match to TRBD1 covers 7 bases. With 0 bases clipped from V and 8 bases from J, the junction kept 6 bases outside the gene matches. Per germline, CDR1 MNHNS and CDR2 SASEGT. CDR3 size: 15 residues. The CDR3 DNA reads TGTGCCAGCAGTGAAGCGTCGACAGGGTGGGAAAAACTGTTTTTT. Its translation: CASSEASTGWEKLFF.

This rearrangement joins TRBV30 to TRBJ1-2, with a weak D call TRBD1 (5 bases). CDR1 is GTSNPN, CDR2 SVGIG, per germline (reference sequence). The germline V and J ends were trimmed by 8 bases and 1 base, with 14 bases remaining between them. The CDR3 covers 13 residues. The CDR3 region has the DNA TGTGCCCTCGACAGTACAGTTAACTATGGCTACACCTTC. Its protein product is CALDSTVNYGYTF.

Concerning this clone: Additional DNA sequences in this sample encode the identical CDR3. The chain combines TRBV7-2 with TRBJ2-7, with D maybe TRBD1 (6 bases). The CDR3 has 13 amino acids. From germline, CDR1 is SGHTA and CDR2 FQGNSA. Trimming removed 2 bases from V and 3 bases from J, with 8 bases in between. The CDR3 DNA reads TGTGCCAGCAGCTTAAACAGGGACTACGAGCAGTACTTC. This codes for CASSLNRDYEQYF.

This sequence joins TRBV18 and TRBJ2-4, with D maybe TRBD1 (5 bases). The CDR3 consists of 15 residues. The V gene lost 0 bases and the J gene lost 2 bases, with 8 bases spanning the gap. Germline-derived CDR1 and CDR2 are KGHSH and LQKENI. The DNA of the CDR3 is TGTGCCAGCTCACCACCTGACAGTACCAAAAACATTCAGTACTTC. Protein sequence: CASSPPDSTKNIQYF.

This clone qualifies as medium-sized. This chain links TRBV2 with TRBJ2-7; the match to TRBD1 covers 7 bases. J gave up 3 bases and V 9 bases, and 2 bases lay outside the gene matches. Germline lookup yields CDR1 SNHLY and CDR2 FYNNEI. The CDR3 extends over 11 amino acids. The CDR3: CARRQGYEQYF. The CDR3 nucleotides read TGTGCCAGACGACAGGGCTACGAGCAGTACTTC.

This clone was recorded once. This chain uses TRBV12-3 or TRBV12-4 with TRBJ1-1, with 9 bases that match TRBD1. The CDR3 has 13 residues. J gave up 7 bases and V 7 bases, and 7 bases lay outside the gene matches. Here the CDR3 DNA reads TGTGCCAGCATGAGAACAGGGGGCGGTGAAGCTTTCTTT. Translation gives CASMRTGGGEAFF.

The chain employs TRBV5-1 and TRBJ2-5, with D tentatively TRBD1 (6 bases). CDR3 length: 13 residues. Trimming took off 3 bases at V and 7 bases at J, with 13 bases between the two ends. Germline V gives CDR1 SGHRS, CDR2 YFSETQ. The CDR3 nucleotides are TGCGCCAGCAGCTCGACAGGTACCGGGACCCAGTACTTC. It is translated as CASSSTGTGTQYF.

This clone was recorded a few times. The rearrangement links TRBV4-2 to TRBJ2-5; weak D call: TRBD2 (6 bases). The CDR3 is 17 amino acids. The germline CDR1 and CDR2 sequences are LGHNA and YNFKEQ. The V and J ends lost 1 base and 0 bases respectively, with 15 bases between them. DNA of the CDR3: TGTGCCAGCAGCCAAGTCTCTGGGGGGTCCAACCAAGAGACCCAGTACTTC. Amino acid sequence: CASSQVSGGSNQETQYF.

This chain links TRBV7-3 with TRBJ1-4; D remains unclear. The CDR3 has 13 amino acids. Trimming took 2 bases from V and 8 from J, leaving 9 bases between them. Germline loops: CDR1 SGHTA, CDR2 FQGTGA. CDR3 residues: CASSLLRQEKLFF. Written as DNA, the CDR3 is TGTGCCAGCAGCTTATTGCGGCAGGAAAAACTGTTTTTT.

The chain uses TRBV28 and TRBJ2-1; 7 bases match TRBD1. Trimming at V came to 7 bases and at J to 0 bases, leaving 9 bases not matched to a gene. Germline V gene sequence: CDR1 MDHEN, CDR2 SYDVKM. The CDR3 covers 16 residues. Here the CDR3 reads CASTSFRDSSYNEQFF. Here the CDR3 DNA reads TGTGCCAGCACCTCCTTCCGGGACAGCTCCTACAATGAGCAGTTCTTC.

J is TRBJ2-7 and V is TRBV4-1; TRBD1 agrees at 8 bases. In germline, CDR1 is MGHRA, CDR2 YSYEKL. Trimming cost V 1 base and J 2 bases; bases outside gene matches: 4. The length of the CDR3 is 15 residues. In nucleotides, the CDR3 is TGCGCCAGCAGCCAAGGACAGGGGTACGCCTACGAGCAGTACTTC. It is translated as CASSQGQGYAYEQYF.

V and J are TRBV30 and TRBJ1-2; TRBD1 might be the D (6 bases). This CDR3 is 14 amino acids long. V was trimmed by 3 bases and J by 12 bases, leaving 23 bases between them. The germline gives CDR1 GTSNPN, CDR2 SVGIG (reference sequence). CDR3 in amino acids: CAWRGTMELWLDTF. CDR3 bases: TGTGCCTGGAGGGGGACAATGGAATTATGGCTAGACACCTTC.

This rearrangement joins TRBV11-2 to TRBJ2-7; TRBD1 aligns across 7 bases. This CDR3 has 15 amino acids. Trimming cost V 6 bases and J 6 bases; bases outside gene matches: 14. Germline CDR1 and CDR2: SGHAT and FQNNGV. DNA for the CDR3: TGTGCCAGCAGTCAACCAGGTTTTGCAGGGGGCGAGCAGTACTTC. This gives the protein CASSQPGFAGGEQYF.

This chain links TRBV27 with TRBJ2-1, with 7 positions matching TRBD2. This CDR3 has 15 amino acids. The trim removed 7 bases at V and 0 bases at J, leaving 6 bases unmatched. Germline CDR1 reads MNHEY; CDR2 reads SMNVEV (reference sequence). The CDR3 spells CASKIAGRSYNEQFF. The CDR3 DNA reads TGTGCCAGCAAGATAGCGGGTCGCTCCTACAATGAGCAGTTCTTC.